Listed below are T cell receptor beta chains from one sample, sequenced in a study of response to subunit inactivated influenza vaccine. TCRdb recomputed calls from the RT-PCR reads with MiXCR, one row per CDR3 protein. The table records about 190,000 distinct CDR3 sequences, 13% to 15% of them present only once. The sample here was CD8+ T cells sorted from PBMCs, taken 5 to 6 days after vaccination. The receptors were gathered from a man aged 45 to 65 who received an inactivated influenza vaccine. Each CDR3 is given with its conserved first and last residue. The D gene is left open where the match is weak. Some rows mark clone size as missing; the rest say once, few, many or name a class of expanded clone.

J | size | V | D | CDR3 | DNA
TRBJ2-7 | once | TRBV28 | TRBD1 | CASSAGQGAGEQYF | TGTGCCAGCAGCGCGGGACAGGGGGCTGGAGAGCAGTACTTC
TRBJ2-1 | NA | TRBV12-3/TRBV12-4 | NA | CASSLGRSYNEQFF | TGTGCCAGCAGCCTGGGCCGCTCCTACAATGAGCAGTTCTTC
TRBJ2-7 | NA | TRBV30 | TRBD2 | CAWSVGLADRYEQYF | TGTGCCTGGAGTGTTGGACTAGCGGATCGCTACGAGCAGTACTTC
TRBJ1-6 | many | TRBV12-3/TRBV12-4 | NA | CASSPLDGIVPLHF | TGTGCCAGCAGTCCCCTCGACGGGATTGTGCCCCTCCACTTT
TRBJ1-1 | NA | TRBV12-3/TRBV12-4 | TRBD1 | CASRADRGRLNTEAFF | TGTGCCAGCAGAGCCGACAGGGGGCGTTTGAACACTGAAGCTTTCTTT
TRBJ2-6 | NA | TRBV7-9 | NA | CASSGSGANVLTF | TGTGCCAGTTCAGGGTCAGGGGCCAACGTCCTGACTTTC
TRBJ2-1 | NA | TRBV6-2/TRBV6-3 | NA | CASSRVWNEQFF | TGTGCCAGCAGTCGTGTCTGGAATGAGCAGTTCTTC
TRBJ2-7 | NA | TRBV7-2 | TRBD1 | CASSPTGGWSIEQYF | TGTGCCAGCAGCCCGACAGGGGGCTGGAGTATCGAGCAGTACTTC
TRBJ2-7 | few | TRBV7-8 | TRBD1 | CASSLVTGTGSYEQYF | TGTGCCAGCAGCTTAGTTACCGGGACAGGGTCCTACGAGCAGTACTTC
TRBJ2-2 | NA | TRBV19 | NA | CASSIRGIAEIRYTGELFF | TGTGCCAGTAGTATAAGAGGAATAGCGGAGATTCGGTACACCGGGGAGCTGTTTTTT
TRBJ2-1 | NA | TRBV5-6 | NA | CASSFVRGLPDEQFF | TGTGCCAGCAGCTTTGTCAGGGGACTTCCCGATGAGCAGTTCTTC
TRBJ2-7 | NA | TRBV4-3 | TRBD2 | CASSQERGGSSYEQYF | TGCGCCAGCAGCCAAGAGCGGGGGGGAAGCTCCTACGAGCAGTACTTC
TRBJ2-3 | few | TRBV10-1 | NA | CASRDSGTDTQYF | TGCGCCAGCAGGGACTCTGGCACAGATACGCAGTATTTT
TRBJ1-1 | NA | TRBV15 | NA | CATSNFRGAEAFF | TGTGCCACCAGCAATTTCCGGGGGGCTGAAGCTTTCTTT
TRBJ2-1 | NA | TRBV6-4 | TRBD2 | CASSDSAGGSHEQFF | TGTGCCAGCAGTGACTCTGCGGGAGGGTCGCATGAGCAGTTCTTC
TRBJ2-5 | NA | TRBV11-2 | NA | CASSLGGLGQYF | TGTGCCAGCAGCTTAGGAGGACTTGGGCAGTACTTC
TRBJ2-3 | NA | TRBV4-2 | TRBD2 | CASSQDSRLALADTQYF | TGTGCCAGCAGCCAAGATTCAAGACTAGCCCTCGCAGATACGCAGTATTTT
TRBJ2-2 | NA | TRBV10-2 | NA | CASSESEFWNTGELFF | TGCGCCAGCAGTGAGTCTGAATTTTGGAACACCGGGGAGCTGTTTTTT
TRBJ1-5 | few | TRBV7-2 | NA | CASSLEGLSNQPQHF | TGTGCCAGCAGCTTAGAGGGCTTAAGCAATCAGCCCCAGCATTTT
TRBJ1-1 | few | TRBV4-1 | TRBD1 | CASRLWTGAADTEAFF | TGCGCCAGCAGACTATGGACAGGGGCCGCGGACACTGAAGCTTTCTTT
TRBJ1-1 | many | TRBV5-1 | TRBD1 | CATAGGPLDTEAFF | TGCGCCACCGCAGGGGGCCCTTTGGACACTGAAGCTTTCTTT
TRBJ1-5 | many | TRBV10-3 | NA | CAISGGGRGDQPQHF | TGTGCCATCAGTGGGGGCGGCAGGGGCGATCAGCCCCAGCATTTT
TRBJ1-3 | NA | TRBV15 | TRBD1 | CATSGGTGAGNTIYF | TGTGCCACCAGCGGGGGGACAGGGGCTGGAAACACCATATATTTT
TRBJ2-1 | few | TRBV7-9 | NA | CASSHEFF | TGTGCCAGCAGCCATGAGTTCTTC
TRBJ2-7 | few | TRBV6-2/TRBV6-3 | TRBD2 | CASIGLAASSYEQYF | TGTGCCAGCATTGGACTAGCGGCGAGCTCCTACGAGCAGTACTTC
TRBJ2-7 | few | TRBV12-3/TRBV12-4 | TRBD2 | CASSFATSPSEQYF | TGTGCCAGCAGTTTCGCGACTAGCCCCTCCGAGCAGTACTTC
TRBJ1-6 | NA | TRBV5-1 | NA | CASSSEGGYNSPLHF | TGCGCCAGCAGCTCCGAAGGAGGTTATAATTCACCCCTCCACTTT
TRBJ2-3 | few | TRBV23-1 | NA | CASSRPGAVDTQYF | TGCGCCAGCAGTCGTCCGGGAGCAGTAGATACGCAGTATTTT
TRBJ2-1 | few | TRBV9 | NA | CASSVVDDREQFF | TGTGCCAGCAGCGTAGTGGATGACCGGGAGCAGTTCTTC